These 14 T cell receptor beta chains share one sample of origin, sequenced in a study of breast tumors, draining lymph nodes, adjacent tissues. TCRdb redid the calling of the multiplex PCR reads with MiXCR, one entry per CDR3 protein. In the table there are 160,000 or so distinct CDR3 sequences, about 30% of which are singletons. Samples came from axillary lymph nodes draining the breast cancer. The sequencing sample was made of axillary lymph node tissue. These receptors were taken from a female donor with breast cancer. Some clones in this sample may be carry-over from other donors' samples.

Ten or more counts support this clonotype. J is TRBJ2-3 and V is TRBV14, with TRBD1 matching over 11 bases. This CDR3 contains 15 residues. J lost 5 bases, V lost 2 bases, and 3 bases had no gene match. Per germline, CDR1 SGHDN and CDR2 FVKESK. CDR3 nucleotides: TGTGCCAGCAGCCAAAGGACAGGGGGCGTAGATACGCAGTATTTT. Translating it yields CASSQRTGGVDTQYF.

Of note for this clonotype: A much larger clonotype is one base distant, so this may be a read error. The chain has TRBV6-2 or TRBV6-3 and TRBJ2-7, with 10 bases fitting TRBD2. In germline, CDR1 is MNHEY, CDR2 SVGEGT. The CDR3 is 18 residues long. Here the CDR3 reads CAGSFWSPGLAKPYEQYF. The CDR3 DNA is TGTGCCGGCAGTTTTTGGTCACCGGGACTAGCGAAACCCTACGAGCAGTACTTC.

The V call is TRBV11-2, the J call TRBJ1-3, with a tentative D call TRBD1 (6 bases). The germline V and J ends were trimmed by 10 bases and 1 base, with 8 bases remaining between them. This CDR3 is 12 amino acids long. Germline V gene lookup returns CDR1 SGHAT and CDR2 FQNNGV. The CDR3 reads CATTGSGNTIYF. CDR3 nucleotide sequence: TGTGCCACCACAGGGTCTGGAAACACCATATATTTT.

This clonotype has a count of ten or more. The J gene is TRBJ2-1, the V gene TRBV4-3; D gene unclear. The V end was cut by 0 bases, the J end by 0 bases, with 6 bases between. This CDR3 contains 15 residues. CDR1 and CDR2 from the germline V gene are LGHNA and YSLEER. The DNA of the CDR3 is TGCGCCAGCAGCCAAGAGCCTTACTCCTACAATGAGCAGTTCTTC. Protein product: CASSQEPYSYNEQFF.

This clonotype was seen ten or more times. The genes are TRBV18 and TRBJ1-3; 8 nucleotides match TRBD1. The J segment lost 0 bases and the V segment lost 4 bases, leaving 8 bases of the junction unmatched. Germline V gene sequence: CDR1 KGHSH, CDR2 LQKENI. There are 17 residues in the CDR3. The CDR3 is CASSLGPGGFSGNTIYF. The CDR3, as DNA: TGTGCCAGCTCACTCGGGCCAGGGGGCTTCTCTGGAAACACCATATATTTT.

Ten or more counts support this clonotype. CDR3 sequence (DNA): TGTGCCAGCAGCTTATCCACAGGGGGGGGTTCACCCCTCCACTTT. Translated: CASSLSTGGGSPLHF. The rearrangement links TRBV7-3 to TRBJ1-6, with 8 positions matching TRBD1. CDR3 size: 15 residues. CDR1 SGHTA and CDR2 FQGTGA come from the germline V gene. The V segment lost 2 bases and the J segment 9 bases; nucleotides outside the gene matches: 6.

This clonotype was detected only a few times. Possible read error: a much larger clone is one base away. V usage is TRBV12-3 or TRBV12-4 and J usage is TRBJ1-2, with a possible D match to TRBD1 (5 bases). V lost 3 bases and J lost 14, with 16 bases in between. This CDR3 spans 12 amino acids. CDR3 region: CASSFVLGVGTF. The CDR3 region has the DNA TGTGCCAGCAGTTTCGTGCTGGGGGTAGGGACCTTC.

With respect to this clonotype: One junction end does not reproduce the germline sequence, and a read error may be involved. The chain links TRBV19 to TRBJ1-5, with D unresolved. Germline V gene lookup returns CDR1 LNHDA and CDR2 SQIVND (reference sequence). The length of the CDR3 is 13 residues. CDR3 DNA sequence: TGTGCCAGTGGTGCCGAGAGAAATCGGCCCCAGCATTTT. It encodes CASGAERNRPQHF.

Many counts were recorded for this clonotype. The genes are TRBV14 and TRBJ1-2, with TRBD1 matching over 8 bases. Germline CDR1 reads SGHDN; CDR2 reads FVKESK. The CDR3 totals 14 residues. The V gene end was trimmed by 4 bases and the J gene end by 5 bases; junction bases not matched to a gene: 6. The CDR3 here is CASSPWTGRYGYTF. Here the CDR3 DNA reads TGTGCCAGCAGCCCGTGGACAGGGCGGTATGGCTACACCTTC.

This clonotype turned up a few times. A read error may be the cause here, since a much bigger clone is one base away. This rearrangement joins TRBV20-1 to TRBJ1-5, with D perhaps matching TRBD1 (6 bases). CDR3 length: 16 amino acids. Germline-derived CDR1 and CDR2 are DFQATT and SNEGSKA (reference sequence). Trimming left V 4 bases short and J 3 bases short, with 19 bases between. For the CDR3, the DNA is TGCAGTGCTAACCACAGGGCCGACTTTACCAATCAGCCCCAGCATTTT. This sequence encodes CSANHRADFTNQPQHF.

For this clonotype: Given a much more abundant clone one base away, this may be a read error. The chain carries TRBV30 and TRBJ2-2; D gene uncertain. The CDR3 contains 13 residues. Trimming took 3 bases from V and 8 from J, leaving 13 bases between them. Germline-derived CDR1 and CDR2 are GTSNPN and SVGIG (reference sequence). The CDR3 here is CAWSPSLYGELFF. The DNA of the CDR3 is TGTGCCTGGAGCCCGTCTTTATATGGGGAGCTGTTTTTT. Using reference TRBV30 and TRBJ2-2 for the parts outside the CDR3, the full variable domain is SQTIHQWPATLVQPVGSPLSLECTVEGTSNPNLYWYRQAAGRGLQLLFYSVGIGQISSEVPQNLSASRPQDRQFILSSKKLLLSDSGFYLCAWSPSLYGELFFGEGSRLTVL.

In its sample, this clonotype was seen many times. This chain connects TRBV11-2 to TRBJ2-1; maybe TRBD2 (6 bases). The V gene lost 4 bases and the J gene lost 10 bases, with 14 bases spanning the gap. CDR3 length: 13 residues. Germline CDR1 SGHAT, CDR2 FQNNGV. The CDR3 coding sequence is TGTGCCAGCAGCTCCTTGGGGGGACGGGAGCAGTTCTTC. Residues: CASSSLGGREQFF.

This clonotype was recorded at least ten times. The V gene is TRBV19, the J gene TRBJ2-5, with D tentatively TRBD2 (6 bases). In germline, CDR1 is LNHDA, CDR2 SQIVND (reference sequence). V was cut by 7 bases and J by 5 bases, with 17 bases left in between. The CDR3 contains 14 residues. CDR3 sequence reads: CASTEAGFGETQYF. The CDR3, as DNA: TGTGCCAGTACCGAAGCGGGTTTCGGGGAGACCCAGTACTTC.

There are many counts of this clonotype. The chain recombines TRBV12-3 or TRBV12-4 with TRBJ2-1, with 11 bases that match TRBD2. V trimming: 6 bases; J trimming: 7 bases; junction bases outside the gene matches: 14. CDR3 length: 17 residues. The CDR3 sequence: CASRSADSGRAKNEQFF. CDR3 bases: TGTGCCAGCAGGTCTGCCGATAGCGGGAGGGCCAAGAATGAGCAGTTCTTC.